This T cell receptor beta chain was observed in a study of blood T cell repertoires in COVID-19. Background on the study: Whether acute or convalescent, the COVID-19 samples came from the United States, Italy and Spain. The cDNA or gDNA used as material had been derived from T cells, B-cell-depleted T cells, or PBMCs.

Trimming left V 1 base short and J 7 bases short, with 11 bases between. The CDR3 consists of 14 residues. The germline V gene encodes CDR1 SEHNR and CDR2 FQNEAQ (reference sequence). As originally analysed: Quantification of nucleated cells was approximated via reference gene primer amplification. TCRdb's table, derived via immunoSEQ multiplex PCR, lists solely in-frame clones and lacks some. V, J and clone size are those of that table, while D and trimming were read from the DNA. The table has about 68,000 clones, about nine tenths seen once. This rearrangement joins TRBV7-9 to TRBJ2-1; D unresolved. Sequencing was performed on peripheral blood. This receptor was identified in a man aged 50 or older with active COVID-19. The CDR3 spells CASSLVQSRNEQFF. The CDR3 bases are TGTGCCAGCAGCTTAGTACAATCGAGGAATGAGCAGTTCTTC.